This T cell receptor beta chain was identified during a study of blood T cell repertoires in COVID-19. There are 13 residues in the CDR3. CDR1 and CDR2 (germline): SGDLS, YYNGEE. Trimming took 6 bases from V and 3 from J; bases not matched to a gene: 2. Clones were read by immunoSEQ multiplex PCR, and TCRdb kept only the in-frame ones, dropping some. The repertoire holds hundreds of thousands of clones, with around 80% as singletons. The V and J genes are TRBV9 and TRBJ2-3; the match to TRBD1 covers 9 bases. Sample: PBMCs or T cells enriched from blood (not recorded which). The sequence derives from a man in his forties who had been exposed to COVID-19. The DNA for the CDR3 is TGTGCCAGCACCGACAGGGGGACAGATACGCAGTATTTT. This sequence encodes CASTDRGTDTQYF.